This is a list of T cell receptor beta chains from one sample in a study of cytomegalovirus exposure and HLA in healthy donors. Sequencing was performed with immunoSEQ multiplex PCR; in TCRdb, only in-frame clones are kept and a portion is missing. Here the sample spans 35,000 to 40,000 clones, around 93% being singletons. The sample taken for sequencing was PBMCs. The receptors here all came from a man between 18 and 35 years old in good health and CMV-seronegative. Both conserved end residues are part of each CDR3. A D gene is named only where the DNA matches it firmly. The size entry is marked missing in some rows and otherwise reads once, few, many or a size class.

CDR3 DNA,CDR3 protein,J gene,V gene,D gene,clone size
TGTGCCAGCTCACCAGGGGGGGGTCCCGTTTACGAGCAGTACTTC,CASSPGGGPVYEQYF,TRBJ2-7,TRBV18,TRBD2,NA
TGTGCCTGGAGTGCCAGCGGGAGCTCCTACGAGCAGTACTTC,CAWSASGSSYEQYF,TRBJ2-7,TRBV30,TRBD2,NA
TGCGCCAGCAGCTTGGAACTAGCGGGGGGAGAGACCCAGTACTTC,CASSLELAGGETQYF,TRBJ2-5,TRBV5-1,TRBD2,NA
TGTGCCAGCATCCCCTCGGACGGTGGGAGCGACGGACTGTTTTTT,CASIPSDGGSDGLFF,TRBJ1-4,TRBV6-1,NA,NA
TGTGCCTGGAGTGGGGAGGAAAAACTGTTTTTT,CAWSGEEKLFF,TRBJ1-4,TRBV30,NA,NA
TGTGCCTGGAGTTCGGCGGCAGGGGGCGTCTATGGCTACACCTTC,CAWSSAAGGVYGYTF,TRBJ1-2,TRBV30,TRBD1,NA
TGCGCCAGCACCGGACAGGGCGTTGGTTATGGCTACACCTTC,CASTGQGVGYGYTF,TRBJ1-2,TRBV5-1,TRBD1,NA
TGTGCCAGCAGCATCCGGGACAGGGCCTCCGGGGAGCTGTTTTTT,CASSIRDRASGELFF,TRBJ2-2,TRBV5-4,TRBD1,few
TGTGCCACCAGCAGAGTGGGTGCGCTAGCCCTAGAGACCCAGTACTTC,CATSRVGALALETQYF,TRBJ2-5,TRBV15,NA,NA
TGTGCCACCAGCAGCACCGGGTTAGGAGCTTTCTTT,CATSSTGLGAFF,TRBJ1-1,TRBV15,NA,NA
TGTGCCAGCACGCTTGGACAGGGGCACTATGGCTACACCTTC,CASTLGQGHYGYTF,TRBJ1-2,TRBV6-1,TRBD1,NA
TGTGCCAGCAGTCTTCGGACAGGGTATTCTGGCACCATATATTTT,CASSLRTGYSGTIYF,TRBJ1-3,TRBV6-6,TRBD1,NA
TGCGCCAGCAGTGGGGACAGGTCCTACGAGCAGTACTTC,CASSGDRSYEQYF,TRBJ2-7,TRBV10-2,TRBD1,NA
TGTGCCAGCAGCTCTAGGGGGCCCGGCAATCAGCCCCAGCATTTT,CASSSRGPGNQPQHF,TRBJ1-5,TRBV28,TRBD1,NA
TGTGCCACCAGCACCCGACAGACTGCGAACACCGGGGAGCTGTTTTTT,CATSTRQTANTGELFF,TRBJ2-2,TRBV15,NA,NA
TGTGCCAGCAGCCTCGACAGCAGCAATCAGCCCCAGCATTTT,CASSLDSSNQPQHF,TRBJ1-5,TRBV7-2,NA,NA
TGTGCCAGCAGTCCGTACTCCCAGGGCAATCAGCCCCAGCATTTT,CASSPYSQGNQPQHF,TRBJ1-5,TRBV6-5,NA,NA
TGCGCCAGCAGCTTTGGGGGCCCAAACACCGGGGAGCTGTTTTTT,CASSFGGPNTGELFF,TRBJ2-2,TRBV5-1,NA,NA
TGTGCCAGCAGCGATTCTTTGGCGGGAGGCAGCTACAATGAGCAGTTCTTC,CASSDSLAGGSYNEQFF,TRBJ2-1,TRBV9,TRBD2,NA
TGTGCCATCAGTGGAGGACAGGGGCCCTATCTTGGCTACACCTTC,CAISGGQGPYLGYTF,TRBJ1-2,TRBV10-3,TRBD1,NA
TGCGCCAGCAGCTTGGACGAGACGCAGGGACTGCCTTACAATGAGCAGTTCTTC,CASSLDETQGLPYNEQFF,TRBJ2-1,TRBV5-1,NA,few
TGCAGCGCCTTGACAGGGGGAACAGCAGATACGCAGTATTTT,CSALTGGTADTQYF,TRBJ2-3,TRBV29-1,TRBD1,NA
TGTGCCAGTAGTCTTTCGCTGGGAGGAGAAAAACTGTTTTTT,CASSLSLGGEKLFF,TRBJ1-4,TRBV19,NA,NA
TGTGCCAGCAGTGGACAGAGACTTAACTATGGCTACACCTTC,CASSGQRLNYGYTF,TRBJ1-2,TRBV2,NA,NA
TGTGTCTGGATATCTAGCGGGAGGAGTTACAATGAGCAGTTCTTC,CVWISSGRSYNEQFF,TRBJ2-1,TRBV30,TRBD2,NA
TGTGCCAGCTCAGTACGAGCGGGGTGGGGCCTCGGCACAGATACGCAGTATTTT,CASSVRAGWGLGTDTQYF,TRBJ2-3,TRBV18,TRBD2,NA
TGTGCCAGCAGTGAAAATAGCGGGGGGGCTAACGAGCAGTGCTTC,CASSENSGGANEQCF,TRBJ2-7,TRBV2,TRBD2,NA
TGTGCCAGCGAGGATGAGCAGTTCTTC,CASEDEQFF,TRBJ2-1,TRBV21-1,NA,NA
TGTGCCAGCAGTGAGACAGGGAACACCGGGGAGCTGTTTTTT,CASSETGNTGELFF,TRBJ2-2,TRBV6-4,NA,NA
TGTGCCAGCTCACCACTCGAGCATTCTTGGAATGAGCAGTTCTTC,CASSPLEHSWNEQFF,TRBJ2-1,TRBV18,NA,NA
TGTGCCAGTAGTATAGAGGAAGGAAGGGGGTTTTATAATCAGCCCCAGCATTTT,CASSIEEGRGFYNQPQHF,TRBJ1-5,TRBV19,NA,NA